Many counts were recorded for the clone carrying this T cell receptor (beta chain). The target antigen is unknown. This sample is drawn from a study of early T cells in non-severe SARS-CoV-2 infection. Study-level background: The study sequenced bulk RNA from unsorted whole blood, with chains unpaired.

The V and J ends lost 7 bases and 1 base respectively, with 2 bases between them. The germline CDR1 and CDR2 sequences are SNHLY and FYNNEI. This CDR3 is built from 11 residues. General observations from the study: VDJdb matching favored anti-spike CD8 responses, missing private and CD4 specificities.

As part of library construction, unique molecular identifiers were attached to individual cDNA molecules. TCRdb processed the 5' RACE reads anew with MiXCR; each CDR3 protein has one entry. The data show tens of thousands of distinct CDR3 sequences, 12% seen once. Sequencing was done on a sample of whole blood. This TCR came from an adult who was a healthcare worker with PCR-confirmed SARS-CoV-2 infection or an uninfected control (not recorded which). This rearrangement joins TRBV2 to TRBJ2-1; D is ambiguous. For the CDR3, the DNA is TGTGCCAGCACTTCCTACAATGAGCAGTTCTTC. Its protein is CASTSYNEQFF.